What follows are 13 T cell receptor beta chains derived from one specimen sequenced in a study of blood T cell repertoires in COVID-19. Sequencing was performed with immunoSEQ multiplex PCR; in TCRdb, only in-frame clones are kept and a portion is missing. Among tens of thousands of clones listed, approximately 85% were seen once. The sequencing input was peripheral blood. These receptors were taken from a man aged 45-65 years with active COVID-19.

The chain links TRBV6-5 to TRBJ2-5, with D perhaps TRBD2 (5 bases). The V gene lost 6 bases and the J gene lost 5 bases, with 19 bases spanning the gap. The CDR3 is 15 amino acids. The germline CDR1 and CDR2 sequences are MNHEY and SVGAGI. This CDR3 is CASSREPRGSETQYF. In DNA form, the CDR3 reads TGTGCCAGCAGCCGTGAGCCCCGGGGTTCGGAGACCCAGTACTTC.

This chain connects TRBV5-4 to TRBJ1-2, with TRBD1 matching 12 bases. V lost 5 bases to trimming and J lost 8 bases; unmatched junction nucleotides: 13. The CDR3 has 16 residues. Germline V lookup: CDR1 SGHNT, CDR2 YYREEE (reference sequence). CDR3 amino acids: CASSRWGQGANPGYTF. CDR3 nucleotides: TGTGCCAGCAGTCGCTGGGGACAGGGGGCGAACCCCGGCTACACCTTC.

A single count supports this clone. V gene TRBV19 combines with J gene TRBJ2-7; TRBD2 aligns across 13 bases. The CDR3 is 16 residues long. The J segment lost 4 bases and the V segment lost 5 bases, leaving 8 bases of the junction unmatched. The germline V gene encodes CDR1 LNHDA and CDR2 SQIVND (reference sequence). CDR3 DNA: TGTGCCAGTAGTCCTGCCGGGACTAGCGGGGCGTACGAGCAGTACTTC. This translates into CASSPAGTSGAYEQYF.

The rearrangement uses TRBV2 and TRBJ2-2; D is perhaps TRBD2 (6 bases). CDR3 length: 13 amino acids. Germline V gene sequence: CDR1 SNHLY, CDR2 FYNNEI. The V gene lost 6 bases and the J gene lost 4 bases, with 9 bases spanning the gap. Here the CDR3 DNA reads TGTGCCAGCAGGGGACTCAGCACCGGGGAGCTGTTTTTT. Translating it yields CASRGLSTGELFF.

This chain uses TRBV18 with TRBJ1-1, with D unresolved. Germline V gene lookup returns CDR1 KGHSH and CDR2 LQKENI. Between the trimmed V and J ends, which lost 2 bases and 5 bases, there was a span of 9 bases. This CDR3 spans 13 amino acids. The CDR3 DNA reads as TGTGCCAGCTCACCAGAGATCCTAACTGAAGCTTTCTTT. Protein: CASSPEILTEAFF.

This chain joins TRBV7-9 and TRBJ1-4, with D maybe TRBD1 (5 bases). V lost 5 bases and J 4 bases, leaving 14 bases between the germline ends. Germline CDR1 reads SEHNR; CDR2 reads FQNEAQ (reference sequence). This CDR3 spans 15 amino acids. This chain's CDR3 is CASSPGTLYNEKLFF. The CDR3 coding sequence is TGTGCCAGCAGCCCCGGGACTCTCTATAATGAAAAACTGTTTTTT.

V is TRBV2 and J is TRBJ2-1, with a tentative D call TRBD2 (6 bases). With 7 bases removed from V and 7 bases from J, the gap between germline ends came to 17 bases. Germline CDR1 reads SNHLY; CDR2 reads FYNNEI. This CDR3 is built from 14 residues. This CDR3 is CASITGTAGNEQFF. For the CDR3, the DNA is TGTGCCAGCATCACGGGGACTGCTGGGAATGAGCAGTTCTTC.

V usage is TRBV5-1 and J usage is TRBJ1-3; D ambiguous. The germline V gene encodes CDR1 SGHRS and CDR2 YFSETQ. This CDR3 is built from 16 residues. The V end was cut by 0 bases, the J end by 0 bases, with 10 bases between. CDR3 in amino acids: CASSLDSTTSGNTIYF. The CDR3 DNA reads TGCGCCAGCAGCTTGGACTCGACTACCTCTGGAAACACCATATATTTT.

As regards this clone: Within the sample, other DNA sequences also encode this same CDR3. V is TRBV2 and J is TRBJ2-2; D is uncertain. Germline V gene data show CDR1 as SNHLY and CDR2 as FYNNEI. V lost 4 bases, J lost 2 bases, and 8 bases lay in between. The CDR3 runs to 14 residues. CDR3 sequence reads: CASSATENTGELFF. The CDR3, as DNA: TGTGCCAGCAGTGCTACAGAAAACACCGGGGAGCTGTTTTTT.

This clone was counted a single time. V is TRBV11-2 and J is TRBJ1-2; D is possibly TRBD1 (6 bases). This CDR3 is built from 12 residues. V was shortened by 7 bases and J by 8 bases, with 14 bases between the two germline ends. CDR1 SGHAT and CDR2 FQNNGV come from the germline V gene. The CDR3 coding sequence is TGTGCCAGCACCCCCAAGGGGACAGGCTACACCTTC. This gives the protein CASTPKGTGYTF.

The J gene is TRBJ1-5, the V gene TRBV5-1; a weak D match, TRBD1 (6 bases). The V gene's germline CDR1 is SGHRS and CDR2 YFSETQ. V was cut by 3 bases and J by 3 bases, with 13 bases left in between. This CDR3 is built from 15 residues. CDR3 in DNA: TGCGCCAGCAGCTCGGGGGGGGCGGACAATCAGCCCCAGCATTTT. Its translation is CASSSGGADNQPQHF.

The genes are TRBV7-2 and TRBJ2-7; D not resolved. The CDR3 length is 14 residues. V was shortened by 1 base and J by 1 base, with 8 bases between the two germline ends. CDR1 SGHTA and CDR2 FQGNSA come from the germline V gene. CDR3 coding DNA: TGTGCCAGCAGCTTAGATCCACAGTCCTACGAGCAGTACTTC. Translated: CASSLDPQSYEQYF.

The chain couples TRBV15 to TRBJ1-1; 7 bases are shared with TRBD1. Germline V gene sequence: CDR1 LNHNV, CDR2 YYDKDF (reference sequence). This CDR3 is built from 15 residues. The ends lost 4 bases at V and 5 bases at J; junction bases unmatched: 10. The CDR3 DNA follows: TGTGCCACCAGCACCTTTCCCAGGGGGAGGACTGAAGCTTTCTTT. It translates to CATSTFPRGRTEAFF.